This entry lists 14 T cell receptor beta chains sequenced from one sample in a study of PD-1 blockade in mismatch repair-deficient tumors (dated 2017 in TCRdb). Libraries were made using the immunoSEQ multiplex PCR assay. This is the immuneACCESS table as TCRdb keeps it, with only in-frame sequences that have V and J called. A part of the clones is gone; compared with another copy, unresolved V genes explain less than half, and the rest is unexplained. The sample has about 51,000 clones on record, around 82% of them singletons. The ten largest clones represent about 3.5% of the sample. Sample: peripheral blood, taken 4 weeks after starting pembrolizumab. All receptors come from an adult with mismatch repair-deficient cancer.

CDR3 coding DNA: TGTGCCACCAGCAACAAGAGCGGGATTGCCGGGGAGCTGTTTTTT. Protein product: CATSNKSGIAGELFF. The V and J genes are TRBV15 and TRBJ2-2; 7 positions match TRBD2. V shed 4 bases, J shed 6 bases, and the junction held 8 bases outside the gene matches. Germline-derived CDR1 and CDR2 are LNHNV and YYDKDF (reference sequence). The CDR3 length is 15 residues.

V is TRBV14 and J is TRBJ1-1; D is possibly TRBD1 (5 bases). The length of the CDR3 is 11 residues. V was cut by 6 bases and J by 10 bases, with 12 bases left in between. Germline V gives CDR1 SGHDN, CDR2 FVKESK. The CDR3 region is CASSLEGRAFF. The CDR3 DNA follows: TGTGCCAGCAGTCTAGAGGGGCGAGCTTTCTTT.

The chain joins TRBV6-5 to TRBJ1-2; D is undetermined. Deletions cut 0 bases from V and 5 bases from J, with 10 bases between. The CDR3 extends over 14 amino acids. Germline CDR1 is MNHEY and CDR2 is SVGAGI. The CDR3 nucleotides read TGTGCCAGCAGTTACTCGGGAACGCGTTATGGCTACACCTTC. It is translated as CASSYSGTRYGYTF.

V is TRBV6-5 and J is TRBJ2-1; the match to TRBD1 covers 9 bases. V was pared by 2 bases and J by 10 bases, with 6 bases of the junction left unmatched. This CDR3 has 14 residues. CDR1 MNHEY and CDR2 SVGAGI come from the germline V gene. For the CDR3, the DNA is TGTGCCAGCAGTTACCAGGACAGGGGCGGAGAGCAGTTCTTC. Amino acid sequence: CASSYQDRGGEQFF.

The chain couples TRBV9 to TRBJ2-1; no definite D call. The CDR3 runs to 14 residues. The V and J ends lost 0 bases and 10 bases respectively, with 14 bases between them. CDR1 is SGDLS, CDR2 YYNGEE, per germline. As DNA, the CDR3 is TGTGCCAGCAGCGTAGAGCCTAGGGTCAACGAGCAGTTCTTC. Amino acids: CASSVEPRVNEQFF.

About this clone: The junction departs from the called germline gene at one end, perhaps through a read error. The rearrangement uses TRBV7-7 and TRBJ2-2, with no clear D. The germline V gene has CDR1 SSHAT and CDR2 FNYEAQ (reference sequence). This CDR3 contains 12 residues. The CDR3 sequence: CASSSESGELFF. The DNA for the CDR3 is TGTGCTAGCAGCTCGGAATCCGGGGAGCTGTTTTTT.

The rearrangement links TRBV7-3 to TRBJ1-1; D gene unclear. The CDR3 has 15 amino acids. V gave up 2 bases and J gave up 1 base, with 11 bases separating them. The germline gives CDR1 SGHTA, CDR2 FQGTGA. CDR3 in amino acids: CASSLDRATNTEAFF. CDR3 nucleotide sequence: TGTGCCAGCAGCTTAGACCGGGCCACGAACACTGAAGCTTTCTTT.

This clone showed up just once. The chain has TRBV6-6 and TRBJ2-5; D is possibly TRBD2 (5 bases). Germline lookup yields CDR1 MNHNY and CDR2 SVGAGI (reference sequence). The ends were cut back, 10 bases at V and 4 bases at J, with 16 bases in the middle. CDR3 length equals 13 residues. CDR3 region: CATGDGGRETQYF. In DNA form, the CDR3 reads TGTGCCACCGGGGATGGCGGAAGAGAGACCCAGTACTTC.

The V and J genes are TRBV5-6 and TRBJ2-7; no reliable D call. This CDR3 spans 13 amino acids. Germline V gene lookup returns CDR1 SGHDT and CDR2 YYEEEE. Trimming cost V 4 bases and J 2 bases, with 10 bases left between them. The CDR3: CASSQSPTYEQYF. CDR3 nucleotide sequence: TGTGCCAGCAGCCAGTCGCCCACCTACGAGCAGTACTTC.

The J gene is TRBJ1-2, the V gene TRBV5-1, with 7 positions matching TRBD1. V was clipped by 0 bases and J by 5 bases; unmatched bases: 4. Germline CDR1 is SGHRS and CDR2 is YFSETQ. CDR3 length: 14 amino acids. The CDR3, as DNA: TGCGCCAGCAGCTTGGACTTACAGGGGTATGGCTACACCTTC. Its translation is CASSLDLQGYGYTF.

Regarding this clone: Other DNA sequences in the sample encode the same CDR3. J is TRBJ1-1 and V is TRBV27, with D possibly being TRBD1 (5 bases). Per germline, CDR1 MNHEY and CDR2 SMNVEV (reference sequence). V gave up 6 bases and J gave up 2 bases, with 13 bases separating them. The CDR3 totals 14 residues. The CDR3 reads CASRNPGPNTEAFF. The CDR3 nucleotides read TGTGCCAGCAGAAATCCGGGACCAAACACTGAAGCTTTCTTT.

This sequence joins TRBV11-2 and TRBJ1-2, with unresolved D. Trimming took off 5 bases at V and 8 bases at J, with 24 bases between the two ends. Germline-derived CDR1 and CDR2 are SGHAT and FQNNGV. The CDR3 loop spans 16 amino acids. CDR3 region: CASSPITLPGNGGYTF. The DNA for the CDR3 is TGTGCCAGCAGCCCGATAACCCTCCCCGGCAATGGAGGCTACACCTTC.

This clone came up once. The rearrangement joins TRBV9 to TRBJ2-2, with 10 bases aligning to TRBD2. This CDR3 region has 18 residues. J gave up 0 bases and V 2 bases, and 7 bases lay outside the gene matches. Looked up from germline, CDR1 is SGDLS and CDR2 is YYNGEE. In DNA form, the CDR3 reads TGTGCCAGCAGCGTCGCCGGGACTAGCGTATCGAACACCGGGGAGCTGTTTTTT. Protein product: CASSVAGTSVSNTGELFF.

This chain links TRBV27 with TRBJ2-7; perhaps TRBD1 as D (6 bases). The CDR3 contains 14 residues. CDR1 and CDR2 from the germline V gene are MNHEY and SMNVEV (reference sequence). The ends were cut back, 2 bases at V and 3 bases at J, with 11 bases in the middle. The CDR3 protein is CASSLAGGGYEQYF. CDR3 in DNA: TGTGCCAGCAGTTTAGCTGGGGGCGGCTACGAGCAGTACTTC.